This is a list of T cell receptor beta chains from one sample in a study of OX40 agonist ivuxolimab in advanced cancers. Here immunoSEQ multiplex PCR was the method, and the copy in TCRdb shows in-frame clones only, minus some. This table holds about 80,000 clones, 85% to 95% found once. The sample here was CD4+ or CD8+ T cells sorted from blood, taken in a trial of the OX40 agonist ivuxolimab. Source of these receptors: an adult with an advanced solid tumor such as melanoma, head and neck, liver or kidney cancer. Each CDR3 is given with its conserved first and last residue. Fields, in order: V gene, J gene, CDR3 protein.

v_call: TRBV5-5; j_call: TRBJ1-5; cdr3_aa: CASSLSGFVGNQPQHF
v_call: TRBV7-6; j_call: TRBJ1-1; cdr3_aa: CASSLEDRGREVEAFF
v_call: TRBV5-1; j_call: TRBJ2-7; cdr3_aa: CASTSASGSIVYEQYF
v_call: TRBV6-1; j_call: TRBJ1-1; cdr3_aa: CASTAALWSTEAFF
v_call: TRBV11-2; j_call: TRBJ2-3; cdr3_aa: CASSLAVASTDTQYF
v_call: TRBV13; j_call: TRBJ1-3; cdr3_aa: CASSLDPQVSGNTIYF
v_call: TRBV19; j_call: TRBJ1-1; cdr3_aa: CASTLFQGRQPEAFF
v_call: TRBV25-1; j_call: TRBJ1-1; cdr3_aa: CASSEFRGSNTEAFF
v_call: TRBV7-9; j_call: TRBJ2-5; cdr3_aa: CASSFGQRETQYF
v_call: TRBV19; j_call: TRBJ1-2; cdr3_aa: CASSNRGTAYGYTF
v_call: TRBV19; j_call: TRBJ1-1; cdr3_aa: CASRRLGNTEAFF
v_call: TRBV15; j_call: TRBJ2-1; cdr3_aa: CATSRGKGLAVNNEQFF
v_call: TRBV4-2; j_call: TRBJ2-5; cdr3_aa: CASSQEGTGETQYF
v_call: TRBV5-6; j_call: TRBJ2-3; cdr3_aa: CASSLELGRSTDTQYF
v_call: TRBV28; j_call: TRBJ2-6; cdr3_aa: CASSSPAGGSGANVLTF
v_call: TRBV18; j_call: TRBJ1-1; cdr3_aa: CASSPDGTGTEAFF
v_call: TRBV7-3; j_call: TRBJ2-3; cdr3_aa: CASSSGLAGAEDTQYF
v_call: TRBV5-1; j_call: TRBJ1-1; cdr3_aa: CASSAQGGGTEAFF
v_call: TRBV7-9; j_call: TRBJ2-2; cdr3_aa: CASRRPGPRAGELFF
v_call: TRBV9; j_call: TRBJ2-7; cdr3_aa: CASSVDSSYEQYF
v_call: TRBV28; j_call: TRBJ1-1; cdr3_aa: CASSLSGAGDTEAFF
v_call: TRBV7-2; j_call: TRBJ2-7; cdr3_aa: CASRISAGTGGAQYF
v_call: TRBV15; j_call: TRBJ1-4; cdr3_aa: CATSRDFLDEKLFF
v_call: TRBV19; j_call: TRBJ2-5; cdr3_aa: CASSITGRGRETQYF